This T cell receptor beta chain came from a study of tumor T cells in aggressive B-cell lymphoma. The V gene end was trimmed by 3 bases and the J gene end by 5 bases; junction bases not matched to a gene: 5. The CDR3 covers 14 residues. Germline assignment: CDR1 GTSNPN and CDR2 SVGIG (reference sequence). Method: immunoSEQ multiplex PCR; TCRdb's copy keeps in-frame clones and lacks some. The sample lists several thousand clones; around 90% were seen once. This TCR derives from an adult with diffuse large B cell lymphoma. Some clones in this sample may be carry-over from other donors' samples. The sequencing input was tumor tissue. The genes are TRBV30 and TRBJ2-1; 9 bases are shared with TRBD2. The CDR3 DNA is TGTGCCTGGAGCCCTAGCGGGGTAGACAATGAGCAGTTCTTC. This codes for CAWSPSGVDNEQFF. The variable domain in full, with the rest retrieved from reference TRBV30 and TRBJ2-1, is SQTIHQWPATLVQPVGSPLSLECTVEGTSNPNLYWYRQAAGRGLQLLFYSVGIGQISSEVPQNLSASRPQDRQFILSSKKLLLSDSGFYLCAWSPSGVDNEQFFGPGTRLTVL.